The next 21 T cell receptor beta chains were all read from a single sample in a study of T cells after yellow fever vaccination. Each CDR3 protein gets one entry after TCRdb re-called the 5' RACE reads with MiXCR. Here the sample spans 280,000 or so distinct CDR3 sequences, approximately 10% being singletons. The sequenced sample was CD4+ T cells sorted from PBMCs, obtained 5 days after the yellow fever booster vaccination. Receptor source: a man aged 18 to 30 who received the YFV17D yellow fever vaccine.

A few counts support this clonotype. The chain links TRBV27 to TRBJ1-2; D gene ambiguous. The CDR3 extends over 14 amino acids. Germline V gene lookup returns CDR1 MNHEY and CDR2 SMNVEV (reference sequence). V dropped 2 bases and J dropped 4 bases, with 11 bases sitting between them. The CDR3 bases are TGTGCCAGCAGTTTAACTCGGCCCTTCTATGGCTACACCTTC. Protein sequence: CASSLTRPFYGYTF.

DNA of the CDR3: TGCAGCGTCCACGAAGGGGCCGGGGCCAACGTCCTGACTTTC. Amino acids: CSVHEGAGANVLTF. The chain has TRBV29-1 and TRBJ2-6; TRBD1 is a possible D gene (5 bases). V gave up 6 bases and J gave up 4 bases, with 13 bases separating them. This CDR3 comprises 14 residues. In germline, CDR1 is SQVTM, CDR2 ANQGSEA.

This rearrangement joins TRBV6-6 to TRBJ1-6, with 8 nucleotides matching TRBD1. The germline V gene encodes CDR1 MNHNY and CDR2 SVGAGI (reference sequence). V gave up 6 bases and J gave up 0 bases; unmatched junction bases: 10. The length of the CDR3 is 18 residues. For the CDR3, the DNA is TGTGCCAGCAGCCGGGACAGGCCCTTGAGCTCCTATAATTCACCCCTCCACTTT. Translated, it gives CASSRDRPLSSYNSPLHF.

This clonotype showed up just a few times. V and J are TRBV12-3 or TRBV12-4 and TRBJ1-5; D is perhaps TRBD1 (6 bases). The CDR3 totals 14 residues. Deletions cut 5 bases from V and 6 bases from J, with 14 bases between. CDR3 amino acids: CASSASGGRQPQHF. The CDR3 DNA follows: TGTGCCAGCAGTGCCTCGGGGGGGCGTCAGCCCCAGCATTTT.

The rearrangement joins TRBV7-2 to TRBJ2-7, with TRBD2 identical over 12 bases. The J segment lost 4 bases and the V segment lost 5 bases, leaving 15 bases of the junction unmatched. This CDR3 has 18 amino acids. Germline values: CDR1 SGHTA, CDR2 FQGNSA. This CDR3 reads CASSLGLAGQKVGYEQYF. The CDR3 nucleotides are TGTGCCAGCAGCCTGGGACTAGCGGGCCAGAAGGTGGGTTACGAGCAGTACTTC. Full variable domain (missing parts from reference TRBV7-2 and TRBJ2-7): GAGVSQSPSNKVTEKGKDVELRCDPISGHTALYWYRQSLGQGLEFLIYFQGNSAPDKSGLPSDRFSAERTGGSVSTLTIQRTQQEDSAVYLCASSLGLAGQKVGYEQYFGPGTRLTVT.

This clonotype was recorded many times. The chain employs TRBV15 and TRBJ2-1; D remains unclear. The CDR3 totals 14 residues. Trimming stripped 4 bases from V and 5 bases from J, with 12 bases between. CDR1 LNHNV and CDR2 YYDKDF come from the germline V gene (reference sequence). The CDR3 DNA is TGTGCCACCAGCAAGTTCGGGCCAGACAATGAGCAGTTCTTC. Its translation: CATSKFGPDNEQFF.

Only a few counts were recorded for this clonotype. The V and J genes are TRBV20-1 and TRBJ1-1; D call uncertain. The germline V and J ends were trimmed by 3 bases and 0 bases, with 17 bases remaining between them. This CDR3 comprises 16 residues. Germline values: CDR1 DFQATT, CDR2 SNEGSKA (reference sequence). This chain's CDR3 is CSASGQTFSMNTEAFF. In DNA, the CDR3 is TGCAGTGCTAGTGGTCAGACATTTAGCATGAACACTGAAGCTTTCTTT.

This clonotype occurred many times. The chain is built from TRBV5-6 and TRBJ1-1; D may be TRBD1 (5 bases). Germline loops: CDR1 SGHDT, CDR2 YYEEEE. V gave up 0 bases and J gave up 4 bases, with 22 bases separating them. CDR3 length: 18 residues. CDR3 amino acids: CASSLGPWNLGTGTEAFF. The CDR3 bases are TGTGCCAGCAGCTTGGGACCTTGGAATTTGGGGACCGGCACTGAAGCTTTCTTT.

This chain connects TRBV27 to TRBJ1-6, with TRBD1 matching 7 bases. Looked up from germline, CDR1 is MNHEY and CDR2 is SMNVEV (reference sequence). The CDR3 sequence is 14 residues long. V trimming: 3 bases; J trimming: 10 bases; junction bases outside the gene matches: 6. The CDR3 DNA reads TGTGCCAGCAGTTTCAACAGGGGAGCCTCACCCCTCCACTTT. Translated, it gives CASSFNRGASPLHF.

The chain carries TRBV24-1 and TRBJ1-2; TRBD1 matches 10 bases. V gave up 7 bases and J gave up 5 bases; unmatched junction bases: 6. Looked up from germline, CDR1 is KGHDR and CDR2 is SFDVKD. CDR3 length: 14 amino acids. CDR3 loop: CATRLPGQGYGYTF. The CDR3 DNA follows: TGTGCCACCAGACTGCCGGGACAGGGGTATGGCTACACCTTC.

This clonotype showed up just a few times. The genes are TRBV12-3 or TRBV12-4 and TRBJ1-4, with D unclear. The CDR3 consists of 13 residues. Trimming shortened V by 3 bases and J by 8 bases, and 10 bases separated the two germline ends. The chain's CDR3 is CASSLAKWEKLFF. CDR3 nucleotide sequence: TGTGCCAGCAGTTTGGCCAAGTGGGAAAAACTGTTTTTT.

The J gene is TRBJ1-2, the V gene TRBV5-1, with unresolved D. CDR1 SGHRS and CDR2 YFSETQ come from the germline V gene. The CDR3 is 15 amino acids. V shed 0 bases and J shed 0 bases, with 9 bases lying between them. In nucleotides, the CDR3 is TGCGCCAGCAGCTTGGAACTGACCGCTAACTATGGCTACACCTTC. Translated: CASSLELTANYGYTF.

The chain carries TRBV12-2 and TRBJ2-7. TRBV12-2 is labeled a pseudogene. CDR3 length: 15 amino acids. CDR3 region: CASRQEVGSSYEQYV. CDR3 nucleotides: TGTGCAAGTCGCCAAGAGGTAGGGTCATCCTACGAGCAGTACGTC.

This clonotype showed up just a few times. The chain joins TRBV4-3 to TRBJ1-1, with D possibly matching TRBD1 (5 bases). The CDR3 runs to 16 residues. Trimming removed 0 bases from V and 0 bases from J, with 11 bases in between. CDR1 and CDR2 from the germline V gene are LGHNA and YSLEER. CDR3 sequence (DNA): TGCGCCAGCAGCCAAGATCTCGGACAATTGAACACTGAAGCTTTCTTT. It is translated as CASSQDLGQLNTEAFF.

The chain carries TRBV12-3 or TRBV12-4 and TRBJ2-5; unclear D gene. The ends were cut back, 6 bases at V and 1 base at J, with 6 bases in the middle. The CDR3 is 12 amino acids. CDR3 region: CASSRFQETQYF. The CDR3 coding sequence is TGTGCCAGCAGCCGATTCCAAGAGACCCAGTACTTC.

The V gene is TRBV7-2, the J gene TRBJ1-2, with 8 nucleotides matching TRBD1. CDR1 is SGHTA, CDR2 FQGNSA, per germline. The CDR3 has 16 amino acids. J lost 4 bases, V lost 6 bases, and 13 bases had no gene match. The CDR3 spells CASRPQPGGQGYGYTF. The CDR3, as DNA: TGTGCCAGCAGACCTCAACCGGGAGGACAGGGCTATGGCTACACCTTC.

This sequence joins TRBV29-1 and TRBJ1-5; no definite D call. The germline V and J ends were trimmed by 7 bases and 2 bases, with 12 bases remaining between them. The CDR3 is 13 residues long. Germline CDR1 is SQVTM and CDR2 is ANQGSEA. For the CDR3, the DNA is TGCAGCGCCGGGGAGCTCCGCAATCAGCCCCAGCATTTT. Protein product: CSAGELRNQPQHF.

The chain couples TRBV20-1 to TRBJ1-1; D is uncertain. V lost 6 bases and J lost 3, with 17 bases in between. Germline V gene lookup returns CDR1 DFQATT and CDR2 SNEGSKA (reference sequence). The CDR3 spans 14 residues. In DNA, the CDR3 is TGCAGTGCCTCTCGCGGCCCAAGCTACACTGAAGCTTTCTTT. Translating gives CSASRGPSYTEAFF.

There are a few counts of this clonotype. The genes are TRBV6-1 and TRBJ2-7; D possibly corresponds to TRBD2 (5 bases). CDR3 length equals 14 residues. CDR1 is MNHNS, CDR2 SASEGT, per germline. Deletions cut 8 bases from V and 0 bases from J, with 14 bases between. The CDR3 coding sequence is TGTGCCAGCTATTATCGGGAAAGCTCCTACGAGCAGTACTTC. Its translation: CASYYRESSYEQYF.

The chain employs TRBV11-2 and TRBJ1-5, with TRBD1 matching over 7 bases. CDR3 size: 13 residues. Germline V gene lookup returns CDR1 SGHAT and CDR2 FQNNGV. V trimming: 5 bases; J trimming: 11 bases; junction bases outside the gene matches: 9. CDR3 nucleotides: TGTGCCAGCAGCATAACTTCCGGGACAGCCCAGCATTTT. Protein: CASSITSGTAQHF.

This clonotype was seen only a few times. The chain joins TRBV7-2 to TRBJ2-3; possibly TRBD1 for D (6 bases). This CDR3 contains 14 residues. Germline loops: CDR1 SGHTA, CDR2 FQGNSA. Trimming left V 5 bases short and J 4 bases short, with 13 bases between. CDR3 DNA: TGTGCCAGCAGCACCCGACAGGTCCCAGATACGCAGTATTTT. Its protein is CASSTRQVPDTQYF.